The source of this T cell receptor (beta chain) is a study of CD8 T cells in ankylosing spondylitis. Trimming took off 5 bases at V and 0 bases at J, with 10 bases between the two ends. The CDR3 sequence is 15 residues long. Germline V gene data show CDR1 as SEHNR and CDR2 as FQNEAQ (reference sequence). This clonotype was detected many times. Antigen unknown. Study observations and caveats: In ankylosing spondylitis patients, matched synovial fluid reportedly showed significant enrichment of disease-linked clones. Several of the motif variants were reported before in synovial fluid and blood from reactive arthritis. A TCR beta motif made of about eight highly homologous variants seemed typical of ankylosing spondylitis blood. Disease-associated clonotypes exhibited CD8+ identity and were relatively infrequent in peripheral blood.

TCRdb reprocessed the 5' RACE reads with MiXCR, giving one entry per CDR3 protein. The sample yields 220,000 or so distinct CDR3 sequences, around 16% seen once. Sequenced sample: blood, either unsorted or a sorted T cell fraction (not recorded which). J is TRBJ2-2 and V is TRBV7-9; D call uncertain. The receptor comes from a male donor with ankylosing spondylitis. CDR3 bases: TGTGCCAGCAGCGTCAGTGGGGCGAACACCGGGGAGCTGTTTTTT. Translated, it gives CASSVSGANTGELFF.